A selection of T cell receptor beta chains follows, all from one sample in a study of molecular identifiers for immune sequencing clone quantification. A single record per CDR3 protein comes from TCRdb applying MiXCR to the PCR reads. The sample shows approximately 670,000 distinct CDR3 sequences, roughly 21% of them seen only once. The specimen sequenced was naive CD8+ T cells from blood, with Jurkat cell RNA spiked in. Receptor source: a human donor in good health. Some libraries in this study had Jurkat cell RNA spiked in. Both conserved end residues are part of each CDR3. The D gene is left open where the match is weak. Rows give clone size only sometimes, using once, few, many, or a class for an expanded clone.

D | J | V | size | CDR3 | DNA
- | TRBJ1-1 | TRBV28 | - | CASRDPGDTEAFF | TGTGCCAGCAGAGATCCAGGGGACACTGAAGCTTTCTTT
- | TRBJ2-7 | TRBV6-2/TRBV6-3 | many | CASSPDLAYEQYF | TGTGCCAGCAGTCCGGACTTGGCCTACGAGCAGTACTTC
- | TRBJ2-7 | TRBV30 | many | CAWASMGMAYEQYF | TGTGCCTGGGCCTCTATGGGCATGGCCTACGAGCAGTACTTC
TRBD1 | TRBJ1-5 | TRBV27 | - | CASRGQGGSNQPQHF | TGTGCCAGCAGGGGACAAGGGGGCAGCAATCAGCCCCAGCATTTT
- | TRBJ1-4 | TRBV12-3/TRBV12-4 | many | CASSLSASRNEKLFF | TGTGCCAGCAGTTTATCGGCGAGTAGAAATGAAAAACTGTTTTTT
- | TRBJ1-1 | TRBV7-9 | many | CASRPQGPVAFF | TGTGCCAGCAGACCACAGGGCCCGGTAGCTTTCTTT
- | TRBJ1-1 | TRBV28 | many | CASSLMIHTEAFF | TGTGCCAGCAGTTTGATGATTCACACTGAAGCTTTCTTT
- | TRBJ2-6 | TRBV12-3/TRBV12-4 | many | CASSTTSLGANVLTF | TGTGCCAGCAGCACTACATCGCTGGGGGCCAACGTCCTGACTTTC
- | TRBJ2-1 | TRBV24-1 | many | CATSELTDEQFF | TGTGCCACCAGTGAGCTGACTGATGAGCAGTTCTTC
- | TRBJ1-1 | TRBV28 | - | CASSWDGGDTEALF | TGTGCCAGCAGTTGGGACGGGGGGGACACTGAAGCTCTCTTT
- | TRBJ2-3 | TRBV20-1 | - | CSASDNEQGDSGYVTDTQYF | TGCAGTGCTTCGGACAACGAACAGGGCGACAGCGGCTACGTCACAGATACGCAGTATTTT
- | TRBJ2-7 | TRBV4-3 | many | CASSQAVGTAYEQYF | TGCGCCAGCAGCCAAGCGGTCGGGACCGCCTACGAGCAGTACTTC
- | TRBJ2-4 | TRBV3-1 | many | CASSQDRTDIAKNIQYF | TGTGCCAGCAGCCAAGATCGCACCGACATAGCCAAAAACATTCAGTACTTC
- | TRBJ2-6 | TRBV5-1 | many | CASSLAVGGTGANVLTF | TGCGCCAGCAGCTTGGCCGTTGGGGGAACTGGGGCCAACGTCCTGACTTTC
TRBD1 | TRBJ2-5 | TRBV4-3 | few | CASSQEIRGRETQYF | TGCGCCAGCAGCCAAGAGATCAGGGGGCGAGAGACCCAGTACTTC
TRBD1 | TRBJ2-3 | TRBV4-3 | few | CASSRGTGSWTDTQYF | TGCGCCAGCAGCCGAGGGACAGGGAGTTGGACAGATACGCAGTATTTT
- | TRBJ2-3 | TRBV6-5 | many | CASSYSTLGDTQYF | TGTGCCAGCAGTTACTCGACTCTTGGGGATACGCAGTATTTT
- | TRBJ2-5 | TRBV28 | many | CASSFRQPQETQYF | TGTGCCAGCAGTTTCCGACAGCCTCAAGAGACCCAGTACTTC
TRBD2 | TRBJ2-7 | TRBV6-2/TRBV6-3 | once | CASSYPPYSLAGPPYEQYF | TGTGCCAGCAGTTACCCCCCCTACAGCTTAGCGGGCCCTCCCTACGAGCAGTACTTC
- | TRBJ2-1 | TRBV11-2 | - | CASSERAYGTPNEQFF | TGTGCCAGCAGCGAGAGAGCATACGGGACACCCAATGAGCAGTTCTTC
TRBD1 | TRBJ1-2 | TRBV20-1 | many | CSARPDRRKNYGYTF | TGCAGTGCTAGACCGGACAGGAGGAAAAACTATGGCTACACCTTC
TRBD1 | TRBJ2-7 | TRBV10-3 | many | CAISIGTGDDEQYF | TGTGCCATCAGCATCGGGACAGGGGATGACGAGCAGTACTTC
- | TRBJ2-1 | TRBV4-2 | many | CASSQGRSGQFF | TGTGCCAGCAGCCAAGGCCGATCCGGGCAGTTCTTC
- | TRBJ1-1 | TRBV12-3/TRBV12-4 | many | CASRRLTGQNTEAFF | TGTGCCAGCAGACGTCTGACAGGACAGAACACTGAAGCTTTCTTT
- | TRBJ1-5 | TRBV4-3 | many | CASSQDTVNQPQHF | TGCGCCAGCAGCCAAGATACTGTGAATCAGCCCCAGCATTTT
- | TRBJ2-2 | TRBV12-3/TRBV12-4 | - | CASSLTGGPIGELFF | TGTGCCAGCAGTTTAACCGGGGGGCCGATCGGGGAGCTGTTTTTT
- | TRBJ1-1 | TRBV4-1 | few | CASSQDGGVGAPNTEAFF | TGCGCCAGCAGCCAAGATGGGGGGGTAGGGGCCCCCAACACTGAAGCTTTCTTT